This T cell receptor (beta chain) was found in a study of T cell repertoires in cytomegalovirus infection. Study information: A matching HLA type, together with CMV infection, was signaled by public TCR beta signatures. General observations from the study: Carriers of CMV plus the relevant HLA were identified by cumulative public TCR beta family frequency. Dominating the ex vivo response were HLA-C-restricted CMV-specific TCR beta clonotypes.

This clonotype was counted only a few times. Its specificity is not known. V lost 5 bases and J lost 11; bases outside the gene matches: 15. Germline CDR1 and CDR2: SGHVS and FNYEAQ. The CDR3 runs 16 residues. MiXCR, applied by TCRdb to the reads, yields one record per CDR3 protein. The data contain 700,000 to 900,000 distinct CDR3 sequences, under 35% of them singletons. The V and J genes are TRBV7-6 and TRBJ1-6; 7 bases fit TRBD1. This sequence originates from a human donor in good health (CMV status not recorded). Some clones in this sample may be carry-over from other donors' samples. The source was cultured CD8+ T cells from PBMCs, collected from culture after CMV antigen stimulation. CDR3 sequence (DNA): TGTGCCAGCAGCCCCCCCCCGGGACAGTGGATGGCACCCCTCCACTTT. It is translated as CASSPPPGQWMAPLHF. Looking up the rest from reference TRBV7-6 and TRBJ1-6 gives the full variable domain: GAGVSQSPRYKVTKRGQDVALRCDPISGHVSLYWYRQALGQGPEFLTYFNYEAQQDKSGLPNDRFSAERPEGSISTLTIQRTEQRDSAMYRCASSPPPGQWMAPLHFGNGTRLTVT.